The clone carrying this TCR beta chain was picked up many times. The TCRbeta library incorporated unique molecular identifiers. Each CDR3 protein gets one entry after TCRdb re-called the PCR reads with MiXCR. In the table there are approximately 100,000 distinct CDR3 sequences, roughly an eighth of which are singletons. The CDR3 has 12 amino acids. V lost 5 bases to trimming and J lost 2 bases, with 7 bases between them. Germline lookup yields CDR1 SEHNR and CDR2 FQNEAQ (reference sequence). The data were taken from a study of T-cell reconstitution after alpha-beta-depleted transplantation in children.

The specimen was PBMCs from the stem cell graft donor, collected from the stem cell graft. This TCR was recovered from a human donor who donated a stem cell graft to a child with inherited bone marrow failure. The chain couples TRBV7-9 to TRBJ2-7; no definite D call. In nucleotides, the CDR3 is TGTGCCAGCAGCCCGGATACCTACGAGCAGTACTTC. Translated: CASSPDTYEQYF.